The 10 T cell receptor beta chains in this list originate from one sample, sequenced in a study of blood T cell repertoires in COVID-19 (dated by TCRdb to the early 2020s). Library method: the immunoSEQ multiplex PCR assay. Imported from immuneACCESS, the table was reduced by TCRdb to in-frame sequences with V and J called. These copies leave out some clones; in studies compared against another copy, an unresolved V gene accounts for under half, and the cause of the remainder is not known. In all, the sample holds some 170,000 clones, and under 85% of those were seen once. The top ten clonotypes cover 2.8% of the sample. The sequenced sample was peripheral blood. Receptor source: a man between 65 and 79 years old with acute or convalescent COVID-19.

Here the CDR3 reads CASGGTGQTYGYTF. The CDR3 DNA sequence: TGTGCCAGCGGAGGGACAGGGCAAACTTATGGCTACACCTTC. The chain recombines TRBV28 with TRBJ1-2; TRBD1 matches at 9 bases. Trimming at V came to 8 bases and at J to 5 bases, leaving 9 bases not matched to a gene. The CDR3 totals 14 residues. Per germline, CDR1 MDHEN and CDR2 SYDVKM.

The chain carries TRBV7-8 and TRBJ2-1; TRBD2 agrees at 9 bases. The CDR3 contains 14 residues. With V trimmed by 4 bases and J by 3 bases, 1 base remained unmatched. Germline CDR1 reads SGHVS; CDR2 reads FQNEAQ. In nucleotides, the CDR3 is TGTGCCAGCAGCTCTAGCGGGAACTACAATGAGCAGTTCTTC. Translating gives CASSSSGNYNEQFF.

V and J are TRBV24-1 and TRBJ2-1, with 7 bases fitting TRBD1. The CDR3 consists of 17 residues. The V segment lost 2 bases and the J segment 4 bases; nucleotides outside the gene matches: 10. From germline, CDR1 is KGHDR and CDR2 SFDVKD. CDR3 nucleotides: TGTGCCACCAGTGATTCTAGCCGGGACAGACAGTACAATGAGCAGTTCTTC. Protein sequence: CATSDSSRDRQYNEQFF.

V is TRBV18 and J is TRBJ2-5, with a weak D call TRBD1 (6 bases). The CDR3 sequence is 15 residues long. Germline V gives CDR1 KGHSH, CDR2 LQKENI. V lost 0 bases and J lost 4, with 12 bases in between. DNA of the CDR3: TGTGCCAGCTCACCACCAACCACCAGGGGAGAGACCCAGTACTTC. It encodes CASSPPTTRGETQYF.

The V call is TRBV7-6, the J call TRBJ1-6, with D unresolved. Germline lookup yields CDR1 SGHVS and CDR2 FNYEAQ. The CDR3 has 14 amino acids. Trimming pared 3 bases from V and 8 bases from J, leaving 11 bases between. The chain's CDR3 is CASSLMWEDSPLHF. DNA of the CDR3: TGTGCCAGCAGCTTGATGTGGGAGGATTCACCCCTCCACTTT.

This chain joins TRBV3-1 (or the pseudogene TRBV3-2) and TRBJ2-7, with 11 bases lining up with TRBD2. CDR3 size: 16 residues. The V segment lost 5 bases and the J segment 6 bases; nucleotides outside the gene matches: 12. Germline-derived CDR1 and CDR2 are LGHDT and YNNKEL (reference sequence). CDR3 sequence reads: CASSLSLGTSGREQYF. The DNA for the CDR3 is TGTGCCAGCAGCTTAAGTCTCGGGACTAGCGGTCGCGAGCAGTACTTC.

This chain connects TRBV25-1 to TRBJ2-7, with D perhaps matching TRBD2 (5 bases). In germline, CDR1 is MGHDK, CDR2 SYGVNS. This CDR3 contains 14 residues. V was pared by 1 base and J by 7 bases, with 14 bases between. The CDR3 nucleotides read TGTGCCAGCAGTGAATCCCCGGGAAGGTATGAGCAGTACTTC. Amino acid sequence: CASSESPGRYEQYF.

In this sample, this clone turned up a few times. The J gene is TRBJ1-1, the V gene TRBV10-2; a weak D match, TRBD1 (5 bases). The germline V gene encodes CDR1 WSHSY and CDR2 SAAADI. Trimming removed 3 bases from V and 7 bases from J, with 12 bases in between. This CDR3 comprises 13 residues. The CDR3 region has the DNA TGCGCCAGCAGTGACCCTATGGGGGGTGAAGCTTTCTTT. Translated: CASSDPMGGEAFF.

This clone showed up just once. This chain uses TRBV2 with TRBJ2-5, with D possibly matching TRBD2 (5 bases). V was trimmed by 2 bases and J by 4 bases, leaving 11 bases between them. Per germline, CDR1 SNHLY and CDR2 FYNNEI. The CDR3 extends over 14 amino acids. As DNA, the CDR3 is TGTGCCAGCAGTGAACGCGGAGGAGGAGAGACCCAGTACTTC. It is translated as CASSERGGGETQYF.

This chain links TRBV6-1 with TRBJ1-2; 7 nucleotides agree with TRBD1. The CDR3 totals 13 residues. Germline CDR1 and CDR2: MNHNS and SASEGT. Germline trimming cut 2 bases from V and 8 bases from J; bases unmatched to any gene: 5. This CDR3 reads CASSEQQGVGYTF. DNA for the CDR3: TGTGCCAGCAGTGAACAGCAGGGGGTCGGCTACACCTTC.